Listed here is a single T cell receptor beta chain. What it recognizes is unknown. Here immunoSEQ multiplex PCR was the method, and the copy in TCRdb shows in-frame clones only, minus some. The top ten clones hold 27% of a sample with tens of thousands of clones, about 80% of them seen once. This entry is derived from a study of T cell responses to AZD1222 COVID-19 vaccine. Findings and limits, study-wide: Repertoires were obtained solely post-peak T cell response.

This CDR3 region has 13 residues. Trimming cost V 1 base and J 5 bases, with 9 bases left between them. CDR1 and CDR2 (germline): SGHRS, YFSETQ. The chain employs TRBV5-1 and TRBJ2-5; D perhaps matches TRBD1 (6 bases). This receptor was identified in an adult who received the MenACWY meningococcal vaccine as a control. The source was peripheral blood, collected 28 days after the second dose of the MenACWY control vaccine. The CDR3 coding sequence is TGCGCCAGCAGCTTGAACAGGGACGAGACCCAGTACTTC. It translates to CASSLNRDETQYF.